Included here is one T cell receptor (beta chain) sequence, with context. The data derive from a study of blood T cell repertoires in COVID-19. Enrollees, about 18 to 90 years old, lived in roughly 24 US areas. The CDR3 extends over 16 amino acids. CDR1 is SEHNR and CDR2 is FQNEAQ in the germline V gene (reference sequence). Trimming took 5 bases from V and 0 from J, leaving 17 bases between them. In the original processing: Quantification of nucleated cells was approximated via reference gene primer amplification. Generated by immunoSEQ multiplex PCR, the TCRdb table keeps only in-frame clones and is missing some. V and J calls and clone size follow that table, whereas D and trimming were derived from the DNA. The sample contains 150,000 to 200,000 clones, over 80% of which appear only once.

Sequencing used PBMCs or T cells enriched from blood (not recorded which). The gene calls are TRBV7-9 and TRBJ2-7; D perhaps matches TRBD1 (6 bases). The origin of this receptor is a woman aged 55 to 70 who had recovered from COVID-19. CDR3 in amino acids: CASSNPGQKSSYEQYF. In DNA, the CDR3 is TGTGCCAGCAGCAACCCCGGACAGAAAAGCTCCTACGAGCAGTACTTC.